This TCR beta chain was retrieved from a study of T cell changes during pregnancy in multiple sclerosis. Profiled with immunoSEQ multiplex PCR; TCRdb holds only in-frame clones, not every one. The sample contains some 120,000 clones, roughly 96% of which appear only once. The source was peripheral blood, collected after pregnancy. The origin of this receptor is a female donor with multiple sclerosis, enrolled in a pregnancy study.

The CDR3 loop reads CASSPRTGRNNEQFF. In DNA form, the CDR3 reads TGTGCCAGTAGTCCTAGGACAGGGAGGAACAATGAGCAGTTCTTC. The gene calls are TRBV19 and TRBJ2-1; 8 bases align to TRBD1. The V gene's germline CDR1 is LNHDA and CDR2 SQIVND (reference sequence). The CDR3 contains 15 residues. Trimming cost V 5 bases and J 5 bases; bases outside gene matches: 8.